Listed here are 30 T cell receptor beta chains from one sample, sequenced in a study of blood T cell repertoires in COVID-19. The method was immunoSEQ multiplex PCR; TCRdb's version includes in-frame clones alone and lacks a portion of them. The sample lists some 400,000 clones; more than 75% were seen once. The sequencing sample was made of peripheral blood. The origin of the receptors is a woman aged 55-70 years with COVID-19, enrolled during active disease.

The genes are TRBV2 and TRBJ1-2, with D unclear. With 9 bases removed from V and 9 bases from J, the gap between germline ends came to 17 bases. This CDR3 region has 12 residues. Germline V gene sequence: CDR1 SNHLY, CDR2 FYNNEI. In DNA form, the CDR3 reads TGTGCCAGAGTACAGCCACCTATGCGCTACACCTTC. Protein product: CARVQPPMRYTF.

The chain carries TRBV7-2 and TRBJ1-5; tentatively, D is TRBD1 (6 bases). Per the germline V gene, CDR1 is SGHTA and CDR2 is FQGNSA. The CDR3 is 16 residues long. The V and J ends lost 6 bases and 3 bases respectively, with 18 bases between them. CDR3 sequence: CASRAFGTTPNQPQHF. DNA of the CDR3: TGTGCCAGCAGGGCGTTTGGGACAACTCCCAATCAGCCCCAGCATTTT.

This clone was found a few times. The chain recombines TRBV3-1 (or the pseudogene TRBV3-2) with TRBJ1-1; no firm D call. The CDR3 has 15 amino acids. The germline V gene has CDR1 LGHDT and CDR2 YNNKEL (reference sequence). Trimming took off 4 bases at V and 0 bases at J, with 12 bases between the two ends. CDR3 sequence (DNA): TGTGCCAGCAGCCCCCTAGCGGGAGTGAACACTGAAGCTTTCTTT. Translation: CASSPLAGVNTEAFF.

This chain joins TRBV13 and TRBJ2-7; 12 bases fit TRBD2. V lost 6 bases to trimming and J lost 6 bases; unmatched junction nucleotides: 15. Germline V gene lookup returns CDR1 PRHDT and CDR2 FYEKMQ (reference sequence). This CDR3 region has 17 residues. The chain's CDR3 is CASSPDVLAGGTGEQYF. CDR3 DNA: TGTGCCAGCAGTCCTGACGTACTAGCGGGGGGTACGGGCGAGCAGTACTTC.

This clone came up a few times. CDR3 bases: TGTGCCAGCAGCTCACGGACAGGGGAATGGGAGACCCAGTACTTC. Protein product: CASSSRTGEWETQYF. V and J are TRBV9 and TRBJ2-5; 9 bases align to TRBD1. Per germline, CDR1 SGDLS and CDR2 YYNGEE. V trimming: 4 bases; J trimming: 5 bases; junction bases outside the gene matches: 9. This CDR3 region has 15 residues. The variable domain in full, completed from reference TRBV9 and TRBJ2-5, reads DSGVTQTPKHLITATGQRVTLRCSPRSGDLSVYWYQQSLDQGLQFLIQYYNGEERAKGNILERFSAQQFPDLHSELNLSSLELGDSALYFCASSSRTGEWETQYFGPGTRLLVL.

V is TRBV9 and J is TRBJ2-2, with D possibly matching TRBD2 (6 bases). In germline, CDR1 is SGDLS, CDR2 YYNGEE. V shed 4 bases and J shed 5 bases, with 18 bases lying between them. This CDR3 has 16 amino acids. CDR3 nucleotide sequence: TGTGCCAGCAGCCTCGGGGGAGCCCAAGTAACCGGGGAGCTGTTTTTT. Translated, it gives CASSLGGAQVTGELFF.

This clone occurred once. V is TRBV6-5 and J is TRBJ2-1; D is possibly TRBD2 (6 bases). The CDR3 contains 15 residues. CDR1 and CDR2 from the germline V gene are MNHEY and SVGAGI. Trimming took 2 bases from V and 8 from J, leaving 16 bases between them. The CDR3, as DNA: TGTGCCAGCAGTTACGGGGGGACCCGGGGTGATGAGCAGTTCTTC. Residues: CASSYGGTRGDEQFF.

V is TRBV6-1 and J is TRBJ1-5; 8 bases align to TRBD1. From germline, CDR1 is MNHNS and CDR2 SASEGT. CDR3 length: 17 residues. V shed 2 bases, J shed 5 bases, and the junction held 11 bases outside the gene matches. CDR3 in DNA: TGTGCCAGCAGTGAAAGTAAAAGGGGGACAGGTCATCAGCCCCAGCATTTT. Amino acid sequence: CASSESKRGTGHQPQHF.

The genes are TRBV19 and TRBJ2-1; maybe TRBD1 (5 bases). Germline V CDR1 and CDR2: LNHDA, SQIVND (reference sequence). CDR3 length: 13 residues. The V end was cut by 6 bases, the J end by 10 bases, with 16 bases between. CDR3 residues: CASRIIGANEQFF. The CDR3 region has the DNA TGTGCCAGTAGGATTATAGGGGCTAACGAGCAGTTCTTC.

The V call is TRBV14, the J call TRBJ1-2, with a weak D call TRBD1 (5 bases). There are 12 residues in the CDR3. V was cut by 1 base and J by 10 bases, with 10 bases left in between. The germline gives CDR1 SGHDN, CDR2 FVKESK. CDR3 DNA: TGTGCCAGCAGCCAAGGGGGCATTGTCTACACCTTC. Translating it yields CASSQGGIVYTF.

V gene TRBV3-1 (or the pseudogene TRBV3-2) combines with J gene TRBJ2-3; possible D gene TRBD2, 6 bases. The V end lost 1 base, the J end lost 4 bases, and 12 bases lay between the germline ends. This CDR3 is 15 amino acids long. In germline, CDR1 is LGHDT, CDR2 YNNKEL (reference sequence). CDR3 in DNA: TGTGCCAGCAGCCAAGGTCTAGCGTACTCAGATACGCAGTATTTT. Translating gives CASSQGLAYSDTQYF.

As DNA, the CDR3 is TGTGCCAGCAGATGGGACAGCTCGAACACCGGGGAGCTGTTTTTT. It encodes CASRWDSSNTGELFF. J is TRBJ2-2 and V is TRBV6-1; TRBD1 aligns across 7 bases. This CDR3 is 15 amino acids long. Germline CDR1 MNHNS, CDR2 SASEGT. V lost 6 bases to trimming and J lost 0 bases; unmatched junction nucleotides: 4.

The gene calls are TRBV19 and TRBJ1-2; D remains unclear. Looked up from germline, CDR1 is LNHDA and CDR2 is SQIVND (reference sequence). The V and J ends lost 1 base and 4 bases respectively, with 13 bases between them. The length of the CDR3 is 15 residues. The DNA for the CDR3 is TGTGCCAGTAGTATAGCAGGAGGAGGAGGCTATGGCTACACCTTC. Translation gives CASSIAGGGGYGYTF.

The gene calls are TRBV6-6 and TRBJ1-1; D unresolved. Between the trimmed V and J ends, which lost 5 bases and 4 bases, there was a span of 11 bases. The CDR3 consists of 13 residues. Germline V lookup: CDR1 MNHNY, CDR2 SVGAGI (reference sequence). CDR3 region: CASSRRSGTEAFF. Written as DNA, the CDR3 is TGTGCCAGCAGTCGCCGATCAGGCACTGAAGCTTTCTTT.

V is TRBV19 and J is TRBJ1-5; D remains ambiguous. Trimming shortened V by 7 bases and J by 3 bases, and 10 bases separated the two germline ends. This CDR3 has 13 residues. The germline V gene has CDR1 LNHDA and CDR2 SQIVND (reference sequence). CDR3 nucleotides: TGTGCCAGTATTGGGCAGTTCAATCAGCCCCAGCATTTT. The encoded protein is CASIGQFNQPQHF.

V usage is TRBV19 and J usage is TRBJ1-1; TRBD1 agrees at 7 bases. This CDR3 is 13 amino acids long. V lost 4 bases and J lost 6; bases outside the gene matches: 5. Germline CDR1 LNHDA, CDR2 SQIVND (reference sequence). The CDR3 coding sequence is TGTGCCAGTAGTACTAACAGGGGAGCTGAAGCTTTCTTT. Protein sequence: CASSTNRGAEAFF.

This chain uses TRBV5-1 with TRBJ1-2; 7 nucleotides align to TRBD1. Trimming cost V 4 bases and J 4 bases; bases outside gene matches: 10. The germline V gene has CDR1 SGHRS and CDR2 YFSETQ. This CDR3 has 15 amino acids. CDR3: CASSTGTDPSYGYTF. In DNA form, the CDR3 reads TGCGCCAGCAGCACGGGGACAGACCCCAGCTATGGCTACACCTTC.

As DNA, the CDR3 is TGTGCCTGGAGTGGGGTTGAGACAGGTGAAAAACTGTTTTTT. Translating it yields CAWSGVETGEKLFF. The chain has TRBV30 and TRBJ1-4; a weak D match, TRBD1 (6 bases). Trimming shortened V by 1 base and J by 7 bases, and 13 bases separated the two germline ends. This CDR3 has 14 amino acids. Per germline, CDR1 GTSNPN and CDR2 SVGIG (reference sequence).

V gene TRBV9 combines with J gene TRBJ1-1; 7 bases are a match to TRBD1. V dropped 4 bases and J dropped 0; count of bases not matched to a gene: 3. CDR3 size: 14 residues. Germline V CDR1 and CDR2: SGDLS, YYNGEE. The CDR3 DNA is TGTGCCAGCAGCCCGGACAGGTTGAACACTGAAGCTTTCTTT. Its protein is CASSPDRLNTEAFF.

The chain couples TRBV4-2 to TRBJ1-6; D not certain. V was clipped by 1 base and J by 7 bases, with 5 bases between them. The CDR3 sequence is 13 residues long. The germline CDR1 and CDR2 sequences are LGHNA and YNFKEQ. The CDR3 here is CASSQARNSPLHF. In DNA, the CDR3 is TGTGCCAGCAGCCAAGCGCGCAATTCACCCCTCCACTTT.

The rearrangement uses TRBV7-9 and TRBJ2-5; TRBD2 matches at 7 bases. Germline V gene sequence: CDR1 SEHNR, CDR2 FQNEAQ (reference sequence). V was clipped by 3 bases and J by 2 bases; unmatched bases: 9. The CDR3 consists of 16 residues. CDR3 sequence: CASSFGLSGSQETQYF. The DNA of the CDR3 is TGTGCCAGCAGCTTTGGCCTTAGCGGGTCGCAAGAGACCCAGTACTTC.

The rearrangement uses TRBV9 and TRBJ2-7; D uncertain. Deletions cut 0 bases from V and 7 bases from J, with 14 bases between. Per germline, CDR1 SGDLS and CDR2 YYNGEE. The CDR3 is 14 residues long. The CDR3 region has the DNA TGTGCCAGCAGCGTAGACAACATTCCTAGAGAGCAGTACTTC. Translating it yields CASSVDNIPREQYF.

This clone was seen just once. The rearrangement uses TRBV6-5 and TRBJ1-5; 7 bases match TRBD1. The germline CDR1 and CDR2 sequences are MNHEY and SVGAGI. This CDR3 comprises 15 residues. Germline trimming cut 2 bases from V and 5 bases from J; bases unmatched to any gene: 6. The CDR3 nucleotides read TGTGCCAGCAGTTACCGACAGGGTTTAGATCAGCCCCAGCATTTT. Residues: CASSYRQGLDQPQHF.

This clone has only one observation. The V gene is TRBV15, the J gene TRBJ1-4, with TRBD1 identical over 10 bases. With 1 base clipped from V and 7 bases from J, the junction kept 6 bases outside the gene matches. The germline gives CDR1 LNHNV, CDR2 YYDKDF (reference sequence). CDR3 size: 16 residues. Written as DNA, the CDR3 is TGTGCCACCAGCAGAGTCGGACAGGGGGATAGTGAAAAACTGTTTTTT. Amino acid sequence: CATSRVGQGDSEKLFF.

The DNA for the CDR3 is TGTGCCATCAGCCAGACAGACCCCGACCAGTATTTT. Encoded protein: CAISQTDPDQYF. This chain connects TRBV10-3 to TRBJ2-3; possibly TRBD1 for D (5 bases). Trimming removed 6 bases at V and 12 bases at J, with 16 bases between. The CDR3 sequence is 12 residues long. Germline CDR1 and CDR2: ENHRY and SYGVKD.

V and J are TRBV28 and TRBJ2-7; TRBD1 agrees at 9 bases. Looked up from germline, CDR1 is MDHEN and CDR2 is SYDVKM. After removal of 6 bases from V and 2 bases from J, the junction contained 5 bases not matched to a gene. There are 14 residues in the CDR3. CDR3 protein: CASSGQGRTYEQYF. CDR3 DNA sequence: TGTGCCAGCAGCGGACAGGGGCGTACCTACGAGCAGTACTTC.

This clone occurred a few times. V and J are TRBV7-2 and TRBJ2-5, with 7 bases fitting TRBD2. Germline-derived CDR1 and CDR2 are SGHTA and FQGNSA. The J segment lost 5 bases and the V segment lost 8 bases, leaving 5 bases of the junction unmatched. The CDR3 length is 12 residues. CDR3 in amino acids: CASGGGWETQYF. CDR3 in DNA: TGTGCCAGCGGGGGGGGATGGGAGACCCAGTACTTC.

In this sample, this clone turned up a few times. The rearrangement uses TRBV28 and TRBJ2-3; perhaps TRBD1 as D (6 bases). The germline gives CDR1 MDHEN, CDR2 SYDVKM. The CDR3 is 15 amino acids. Trimming cost V 2 bases and J 1 base, with 10 bases left between them. CDR3 DNA sequence: TGTGCCAGCAGTTTAACAGGGATCCGCACAGATACGCAGTATTTT. Translating it yields CASSLTGIRTDTQYF.

The J gene is TRBJ2-5, the V gene TRBV6-5; 13 bases fit TRBD2. The CDR3 sequence is 15 residues long. The germline V gene encodes CDR1 MNHEY and CDR2 SVGAGI. With 6 bases clipped from V and 4 bases from J, the junction kept 5 bases outside the gene matches. The DNA for the CDR3 is TGTGCCAGCAGACCCGGACTAGCGGGGGTAGAGACCCAGTACTTC. This codes for CASRPGLAGVETQYF.

The gene calls are TRBV28 and TRBJ1-1; the match to TRBD1 covers 7 bases. After removal of 6 bases from V and 1 base from J, the junction contained 11 bases not matched to a gene. The V gene's germline CDR1 is MDHEN and CDR2 SYDVKM. The CDR3 covers 16 residues. CDR3 amino acids: CASRVTPTGRNTEAFF. The CDR3 nucleotides read TGTGCCAGCAGGGTCACCCCGACAGGGCGGAACACTGAAGCTTTCTTT.